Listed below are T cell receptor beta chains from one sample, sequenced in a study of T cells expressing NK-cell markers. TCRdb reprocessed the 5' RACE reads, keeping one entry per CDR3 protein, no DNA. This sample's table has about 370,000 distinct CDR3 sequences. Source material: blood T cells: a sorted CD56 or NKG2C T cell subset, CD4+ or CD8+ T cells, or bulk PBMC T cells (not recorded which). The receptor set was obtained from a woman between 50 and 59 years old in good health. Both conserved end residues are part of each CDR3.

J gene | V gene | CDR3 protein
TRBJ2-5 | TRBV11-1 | CASSPNTLETQYF
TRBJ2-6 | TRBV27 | CASSPYSGQGSGANVLTF
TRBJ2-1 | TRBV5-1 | CASSLARISPRPYNEQFF
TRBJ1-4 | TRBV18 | CASSRGVELKLFF
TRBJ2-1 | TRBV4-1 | CASSQVIAGLSYNEQFF
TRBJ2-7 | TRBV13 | CASSKLAGNYEQYF
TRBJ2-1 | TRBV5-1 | CASSPGLAGGPDEQFF
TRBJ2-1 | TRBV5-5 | CASSLSDTRLGEQFF
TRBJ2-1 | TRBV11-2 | CASSSPGLAGGEQFF
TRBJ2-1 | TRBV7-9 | CASSLFRGIYNEQFF
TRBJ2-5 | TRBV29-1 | CSVGGGDNQETQYF
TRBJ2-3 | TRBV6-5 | CASRDRLAGVTDTQYF
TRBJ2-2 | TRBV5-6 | CASSLMRTANTGELFF
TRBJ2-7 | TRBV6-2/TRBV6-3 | CASSGTSGSAYEQYF
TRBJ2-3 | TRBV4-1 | CASSQDHGASGSFTDTQYF
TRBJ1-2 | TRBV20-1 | CSARTPGQGADYGYTF
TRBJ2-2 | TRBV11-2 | CASSKGTTGPTGELFF
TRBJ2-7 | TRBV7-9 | CASSLDRRGGYEQYF
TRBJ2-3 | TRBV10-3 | CAISETLAGPSGRTDTQYF
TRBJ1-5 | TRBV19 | CASIGLGQGAAQPQHF
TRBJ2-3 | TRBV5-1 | CASSSHGSRTDTQYF
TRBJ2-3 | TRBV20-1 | CSAREGGSSSDTQYF
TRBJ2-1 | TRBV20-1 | CSAISGREWNEQFF
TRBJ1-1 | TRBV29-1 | CSVQLEFFTEAFF
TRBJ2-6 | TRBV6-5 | CASSYLTASVTGANVLTF
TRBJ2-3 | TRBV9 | CASSAVSGTSGADTQYF
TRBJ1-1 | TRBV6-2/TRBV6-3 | CASSYWGEAFF
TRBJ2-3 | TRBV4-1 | CASSQGQTSGSKYTQYF
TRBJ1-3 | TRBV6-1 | CASSRSRSGNTIYF
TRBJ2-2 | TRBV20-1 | CSARGGSFTGELFF
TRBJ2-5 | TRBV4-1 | CASSQDIGFQETQYF
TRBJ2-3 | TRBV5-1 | CASTLSGTDTQYF
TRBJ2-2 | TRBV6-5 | CASRGLTGELFF
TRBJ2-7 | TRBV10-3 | CATQDAHYPYEQYF
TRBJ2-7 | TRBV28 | CASSYDGTIYEQYF
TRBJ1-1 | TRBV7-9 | CASRAPYPEAFF
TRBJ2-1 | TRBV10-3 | CAIGTSGRTAEQFF
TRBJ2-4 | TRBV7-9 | CASSLGDREGLSVRNIQYF
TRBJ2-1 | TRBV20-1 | CSAEGGRSNEQFF
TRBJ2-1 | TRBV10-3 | CAISEATGTGTNEQFF
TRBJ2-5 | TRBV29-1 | CSVEVSGLETQYF
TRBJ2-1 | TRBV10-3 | CAITNREGEYYNEQFF
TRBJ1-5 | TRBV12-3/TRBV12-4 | CASSSTSNQPQHF
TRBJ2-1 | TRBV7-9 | CASNWERENYNEQFF
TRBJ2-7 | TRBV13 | CASSSSETSGRYEQYF